The clone carrying this T cell receptor beta chain came up a few times. This record belongs to a study of early T cells in non-severe SARS-CoV-2 infection. Study summary: From unsorted whole blood, bulk RNA was sequenced, and the chains remained unpaired.

Germline V gene data show CDR1 as MDHEN and CDR2 as SYDVKM. The trim removed 8 bases at V and 4 bases at J, leaving 3 bases unmatched. This CDR3 spans 14 amino acids. From the 5' RACE reads, TCRdb called clonotypes with MiXCR, one entry per CDR3 protein. The sample has roughly 110,000 distinct CDR3 sequences; approximately 12% are singletons. This TCR was recovered from an adult who was a healthcare worker with PCR-confirmed SARS-CoV-2 infection or an uninfected control (not recorded which). The sequenced sample was whole blood. The chain has TRBV28 and TRBJ2-3; 13 nucleotides line up with TRBD2. Written as DNA, the CDR3 is TGTGCCAGCCGGACTAGCGGGAGACCAGATACGCAGTATTTT. Amino acid sequence: CASRTSGRPDTQYF.